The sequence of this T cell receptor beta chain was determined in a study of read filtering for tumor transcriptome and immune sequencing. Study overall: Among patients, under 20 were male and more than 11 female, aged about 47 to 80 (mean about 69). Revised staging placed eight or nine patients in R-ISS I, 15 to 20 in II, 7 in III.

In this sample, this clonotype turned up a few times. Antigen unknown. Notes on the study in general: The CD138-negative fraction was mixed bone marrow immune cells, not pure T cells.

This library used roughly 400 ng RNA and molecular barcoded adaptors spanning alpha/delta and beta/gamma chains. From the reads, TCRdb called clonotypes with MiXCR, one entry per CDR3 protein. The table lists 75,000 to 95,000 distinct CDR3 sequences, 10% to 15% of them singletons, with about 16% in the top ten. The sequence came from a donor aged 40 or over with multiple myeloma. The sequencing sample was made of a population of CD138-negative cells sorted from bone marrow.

CDR3 DNA: TGTGCCAGCAGCAACTGGGGACAGGGGGGTCAGCCCCAGCATTTT. Translation: CASSNWGQGGQPQHF. The V call is TRBV5-5, the J call TRBJ1-5; 11 bases align to TRBD1. The V segment lost 4 bases and the J segment 6 bases; nucleotides outside the gene matches: 6. CDR1 is SGHKS and CDR2 is YYEKEE in the germline V gene (reference sequence). This CDR3 spans 15 amino acids.